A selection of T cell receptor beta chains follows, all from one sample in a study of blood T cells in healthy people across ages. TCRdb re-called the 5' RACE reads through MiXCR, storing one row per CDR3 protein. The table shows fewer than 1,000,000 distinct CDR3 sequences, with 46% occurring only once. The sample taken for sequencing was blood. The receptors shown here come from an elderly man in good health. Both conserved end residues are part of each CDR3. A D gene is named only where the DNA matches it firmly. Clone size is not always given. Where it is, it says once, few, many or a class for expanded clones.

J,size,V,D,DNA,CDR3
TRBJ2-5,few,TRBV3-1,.,.,CASSQYFGGSANNEQYF
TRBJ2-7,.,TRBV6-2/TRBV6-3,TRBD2,TGTGCCAGCAGATTAGCGGGAGGGCCCGGCGAGCAGTACTTC,CASRLAGGPGEQYF
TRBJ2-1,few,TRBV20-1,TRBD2,TGCAGTGCCGCATCGGTAGCGGGAGCCACCTACAATGAGCAGTTCTTC,CSAASVAGATYNEQFF
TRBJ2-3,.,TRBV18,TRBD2,TGTGCCAGCTCACCAAGTATCGGGACTAGCGGACGCACAGATACGCAGTATTTT,CASSPSIGTSGRTDTQYF
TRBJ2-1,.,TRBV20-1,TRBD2,TGCAGTGCGCCAGCGGGGGGACCCTTAAGCTCCTACAATGAGCAGTTCTTC,CSAPAGGPLSSYNEQFF
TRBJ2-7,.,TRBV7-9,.,TGTGCCAGCAGCCTAGTGACAGGTTTTCTCCAGGACGAGCAGTACTTC,CASSLVTGFLQDEQYF
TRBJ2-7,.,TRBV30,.,TGTGCCTGGAGTAGGACGGACTACGAGCAGTACTTC,CAWSRTDYEQYF
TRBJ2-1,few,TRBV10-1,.,TGCGCCAGCAGTGAGCGTCGTGGACATGAGCAGTTCTTC,CASSERRGHEQFF
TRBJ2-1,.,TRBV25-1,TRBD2,TGTGCCAGCGCGAACCCGGGACTAGCGGGAAGTGGTGAGCAGTTCTTC,CASANPGLAGSGEQFF
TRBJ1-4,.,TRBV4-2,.,TGTGCCAGCAGCCCTAGGGAGGACAATGAAAAACTGTTTTTT,CASSPREDNEKLFF
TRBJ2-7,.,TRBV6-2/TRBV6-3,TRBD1,TGTGCCAGCAGTGGATGGACAGGGAGTACCTACGAGCAGTACTTC,CASSGWTGSTYEQYF
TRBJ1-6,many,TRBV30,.,TGTGCCTGGGCGGGACACCCTAATTCACCCCTCCACTTT,CAWAGHPNSPLHF
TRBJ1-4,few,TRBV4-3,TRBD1,TGCGCCAGCAGCCAAGATCTCGGGACAGGGGGCGTAAAACTGTTTTTT,CASSQDLGTGGVKLFF
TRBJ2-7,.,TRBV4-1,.,TGCGCCAGCAGCCAAGATCATACTAGGGGACGGTCCTACGAGCAGTACTTC,CASSQDHTRGRSYEQYF
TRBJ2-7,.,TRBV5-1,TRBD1,TGCGCCAGCAGCTCGACAGGGAACTCCTACGAGCAGTACTTC,CASSSTGNSYEQYF
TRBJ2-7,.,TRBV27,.,TGTGCCAGCAGTTACAGGAGCTACGAGCAGTACTTC,CASSYRSYEQYF
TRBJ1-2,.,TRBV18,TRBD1,TGTGCCAGCTCGCAGACAGGGAGCGGCTACACCTTC,CASSQTGSGYTF
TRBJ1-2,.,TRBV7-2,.,TGTGCCAGCAGCTTAATGGGACAAATAACCATAGCTAACTATGGCTACACCTTC,CASSLMGQITIANYGYTF
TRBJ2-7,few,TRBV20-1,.,TGCAGTGCCAGGGGAGATATTGCGTTAATTTACGAGCAGTACTTC,CSARGDIALIYEQYF
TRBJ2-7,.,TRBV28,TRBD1,TGTGCCAGCAGTTCAACAGGGGTAGGGGAGTACTTC,CASSSTGVGEYF
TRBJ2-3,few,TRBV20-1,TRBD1,TGCAGTGCTAGTCATACAGGGGGCACAGATACAAAGTATTTT,CSASHTGGTDTKYF
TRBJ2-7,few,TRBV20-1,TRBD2,TGCAGTGCTAGTGTTCTAGCGGGACCCTACGAGCAGTACTTC,CSASVLAGPYEQYF